This T cell receptor beta chain derives from a study of blood T cell repertoires in COVID-19. In the study overall: COVID-19 samples collected from the United States, Italy and Spain covered acute and convalescent phases. T cells, B-cell-depleted T cells, or PBMCs provided the cDNA or gDNA that served as material.

Germline lookup yields CDR1 LNHDA and CDR2 SQIVND (reference sequence). The CDR3 is 16 residues long. Germline trimming cut 5 bases from V and 8 bases from J; bases unmatched to any gene: 9. Authors' data handling: Amplification of reference gene primers provided the estimated nucleated cell counts. The method was immunoSEQ multiplex PCR; TCRdb's version includes in-frame clones alone and lacks a portion of them. D and trimming were read from the DNA, whereas the V and J calls and clone size are those reported in that table. Of around 100,000 clones in the sample, roughly nine tenths were seen once. Sequencing used peripheral blood. The rearrangement joins TRBV19 to TRBJ2-1; 13 bases agree with TRBD2. This clonotype was sampled from a man aged 30-40 years in a cohort sampled during active COVID-19. CDR3 nucleotides: TGTGCCAGTAGTCGGCGTACTAGCGGGGGGGCACATGAGCAGTTCTTC. Translated, it gives CASSRRTSGGAHEQFF.